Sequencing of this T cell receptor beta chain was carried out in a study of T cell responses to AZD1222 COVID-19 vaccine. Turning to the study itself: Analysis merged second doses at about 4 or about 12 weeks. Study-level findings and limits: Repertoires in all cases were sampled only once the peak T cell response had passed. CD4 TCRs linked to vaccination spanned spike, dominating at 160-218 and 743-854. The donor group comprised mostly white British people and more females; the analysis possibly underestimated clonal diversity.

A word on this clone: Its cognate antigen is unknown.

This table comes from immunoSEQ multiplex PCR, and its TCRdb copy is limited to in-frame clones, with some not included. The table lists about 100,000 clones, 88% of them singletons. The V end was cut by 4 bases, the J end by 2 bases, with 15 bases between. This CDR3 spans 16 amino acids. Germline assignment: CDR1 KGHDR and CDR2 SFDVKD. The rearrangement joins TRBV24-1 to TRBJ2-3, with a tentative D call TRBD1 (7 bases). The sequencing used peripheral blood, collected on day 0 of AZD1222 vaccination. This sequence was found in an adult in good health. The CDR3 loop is CATSDPNRGLTDTQYF. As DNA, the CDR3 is TGTGCCACCAGTGACCCCAACAGGGGACTCACAGATACGCAGTATTTT.